This T cell receptor beta chain is drawn from a study of identifying expanded T cells in peripheral blood. Trimming took 8 bases from V and 1 from J, leaving 11 bases between them. The CDR3 sequence is 13 residues long. Germline V gene sequence: CDR1 SGHNT, CDR2 YENEEA. TCRdb's copy holds only in-frame clones and misses some; the assay was immunoSEQ multiplex PCR. The sample records roughly 63,000 clones, approximately 82% being singletons. Sequencing was carried out using blood. The clonotype originates from a person aged 18 to 70 in good health. The J gene is TRBJ1-1, the V gene TRBV11-3; D might be TRBD1 (6 bases). The DNA of the CDR3 is TGTGCCAGCGCCGAGACAGGGAACACTGAAGCTTTCTTT. It yields the protein CASAETGNTEAFF.